This TCR beta chain was sequenced during a study of shared clonotypes between healthy human individuals. Positive CCR7 selection of CD45RO-negative cells yielded the naive CD8 cells, and terminally differentiated effector memory CD45RA+ cells were excluded. The CDR3 contains 11 residues. The germline V gene has CDR1 SEHNR and CDR2 FQNEAQ (reference sequence). Trimming shortened V by 3 bases and J by 8 bases, and 7 bases separated the two germline ends. As for this clone: The antigen remains undetermined.

Findings and caveats of the study: Memory subsets generally showed lower estimated richness than naive subsets. Generation probabilities were higher for clonotypes shared across all four sorted-subset donors than for unshared ones.

Replicate PCRs from sorted subsets contained about 0.2 ug DNA, which is roughly 30,000 T cell genomes. Generated by immunoSEQ multiplex PCR, the TCRdb table keeps only in-frame clones and is missing some. The profile covers approximately 1.9 million clones, with 93% appearing a single time and 1.5% to 2% taken by the ten largest. The sample taken for sequencing was naive CD8+ T cells from PBMCs. The TCR sequence derives from a man aged 18 to 30 in good health. Some clones in this sample may be carry-over from other donors' samples. The V and J genes are TRBV7-9 and TRBJ1-2, with D unclear. This CDR3 reads CASSFGFGYTF. The CDR3 DNA follows: TGTGCCAGCAGCTTCGGATTCGGCTACACCTTC.